This record covers a single T cell receptor beta chain. The antigen is unknown. The trim removed 5 bases at V and 3 bases at J, leaving 0 bases unmatched. The CDR3 spans 14 residues. CDR1 MNHNY and CDR2 SVGAGI come from the germline V gene (reference sequence). This sample was included in a study of PD-1 blockade in mismatch repair-deficient tumors. As for the study in general: Patients had some twelve mismatch repair-deficient cancer types, all previously treated and progressing.

General observations from the study: After pembrolizumab, tumor-resident clones rose rapidly, then generally contracted before radiologic responses.

Mismatch repair deficiency was confirmed in all patients, by PCR or immunohistochemistry. The TCR-sequenced patients were a few responders to pembrolizumab. Profiled with immunoSEQ multiplex PCR; TCRdb holds only in-frame clones, not every one. Of under 150,000 clones in the sample, around 86% were seen once. This chain joins TRBV6-6 and TRBJ1-3, with TRBD1 identical over 11 bases. This TCR was recovered from an adult with mismatch repair-deficient cancer. Material: peripheral blood, obtained 44 weeks after starting pembrolizumab. The CDR3 here is CASSGTGGGNTIYF. The CDR3 DNA is TGTGCCAGCAGTGGGACAGGGGGTGGAAACACCATATATTTT.